This T cell receptor (beta chain) derives from a study of CXCR3-negative and CXCR3-positive naive CD8 T cells. As regards this clonotype: Its antigen remains unidentified.

This CDR3 spans 13 amino acids. Germline-derived CDR1 and CDR2 are SGDLS and YYNGEE. Naive CD8+ T cells showed CD45RO-CCR7+CD27+CD95-. Overall study results and limits: Naive CXCR3-positive cells had TRB CDR3s more hydrophobic than those of CXCR3-negative naive cells. Both naive subsets showed comparably high diversity, and memory CD8+ cells showed much lower diversity.

UMI-labeled TRB cDNA libraries were prepared by 5' RACE. TCRdb derives one entry per CDR3 protein from the 5' RACE reads, leaving out DNA. The listing contains under 50,000 distinct CDR3 sequences. The chain couples TRBV9 to TRBJ1-1. The receptor was isolated from a human donor in good health. Some clones in this sample may be carry-over from other donors' samples. Sequences were obtained from naive CXCR3- CD8+ T cells from blood. Specified subset: CD45RO-CCR7+CD27+CD95- naive CD8+ T cells lacking CXCR3 (TNR3-). CDR3 in amino acids: CASSVGRNTEAFF.